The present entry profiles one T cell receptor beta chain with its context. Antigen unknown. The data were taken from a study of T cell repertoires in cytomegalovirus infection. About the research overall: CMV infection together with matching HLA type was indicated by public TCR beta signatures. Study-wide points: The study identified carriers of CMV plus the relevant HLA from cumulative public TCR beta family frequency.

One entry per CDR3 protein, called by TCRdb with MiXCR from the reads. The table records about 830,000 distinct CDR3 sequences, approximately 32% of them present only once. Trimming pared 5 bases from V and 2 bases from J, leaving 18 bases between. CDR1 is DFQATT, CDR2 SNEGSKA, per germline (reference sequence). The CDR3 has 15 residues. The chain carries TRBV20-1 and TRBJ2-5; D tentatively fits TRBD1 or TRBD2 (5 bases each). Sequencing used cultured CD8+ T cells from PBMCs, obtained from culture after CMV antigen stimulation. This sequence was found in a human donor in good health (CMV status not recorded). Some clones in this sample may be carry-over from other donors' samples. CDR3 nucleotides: TGCAGTGCTGCGCCGGGACGGAAAATGCAAGAGACCCAGTACTTC. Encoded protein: CSAAPGRKMQETQYF.